This TCR beta chain appears in the sequencing data of a study of blood T cell repertoires in COVID-19 (dated by TCRdb to the early 2020s). A note on the overall study: The collaborator samples originated in the United States, Italy and Spain and spanned the acute and convalescent phases of COVID-19. The prospective study material was composed of cDNA or gDNA derived from T cells, B-cell-depleted T cells, or PBMCs. The dataset comprised deeply sampled blood TCRbeta repertoires from subjects exposed to, actively infected with, or recovered from COVID-19. The repertoires were released in a freely available public database meant as a resource for research on the immune response to SARS-CoV-2. Samples came from the ongoing ImmuneRACE study (first 160 participants) plus 1,254 subjects from 6 global collaborators. Nearly every sample came with metadata listing a de-identified subject ID, COVID-19 status, age in years and sex. Where available, HLA class I and class II types were taken from metadata supplied by the sample provider and were not determined by assay-based typing. The full study reports these points: Clinical and demographic metadata were provided uncurated, with the amount varying by source and participant.

TCRbeta CDR3 regions were amplified from genomic DNA using the immunoSEQ Assay, a bias-controlled multiplex PCR. In the source study's methods: Nucleated cell counts per sample were estimated from amplification of reference gene primers within the assay. To quantify the absolute abundance of each unique TCRbeta CDR3 rearrangement, sequence reads were collapsed and filtered. For each sample, productive Simpson clonality was calculated as the square root of Simpson's diversity index across productive rearrangements. TCRdb carries this immuneACCESS record with in-frame sequences only. Its versions omit some clonotypes, under half of them owing to an unresolved V gene in the studies checked, with the rest unexplained. V, J and clone size were drawn from that table, and D and trimming were deduced from the DNA. Counted in this sample were 110,000 to 150,000 clones; more than 80% of them appeared once. Around 10% of the sample rests with the top ten.

Whole blood was collected in K2EDTA tubes by collaborating institutions according to the institutions' own protocols. Collaborator samples were shipped for TCRbeta analysis as frozen whole blood, isolated PBMCs, or DNA extracted from either sample type. The CDR3 measures 16 amino acids from cysteine to phenylalanine. The CDR3 DNA has 48 bases and is translated from base 1. Reading the germline V gene (reference sequence) gives CDR1 GTSNPN and CDR2 SVGIG. Deletion took 4 bases off V and 4 bases off J, with a span of 23 bases between the germline ends. This clone showed up just once. Its antigen is currently not known. No much larger clone is present one base from it, and per-base qualities are unavailable.

The chain joins TRBV30 to TRBJ2-7; the D gene is perhaps TRBD2, on 6 matching bases. Sequencing was carried out using peripheral blood. The clonotype was recovered from a woman of 80 years or more with acute or convalescent COVID-19. The DNA sequence follows: TGTGCCTGGACCGCCCCGGGAGTCCGAGGAAGATACGAGCAGTACTTC. This gives the protein CAWTAPGVRGRYEQYF.